These T cell receptor beta chains were read from a single sample in a study of T-cell memory formation after mild COVID-19. TCRdb reanalysed the 5' RACE reads using MiXCR and keeps one entry per CDR3 protein. This sample has 190,000 or so distinct CDR3 sequences, with about a fifth found just once. The sequenced material came from PBMCs or a T cell subset sorted from them (not recorded which). These receptors were collected from an adult woman who had mild COVID-19 (a few samples of this study predate the infection). Cell type and time point are not known. Both conserved end residues are part of each CDR3. The D gene is left open where the match is weak. Some rows mark clone size as missing; the rest say once, few, many or name a class of expanded clone.

size: .; D: .; J: TRBJ1-1; V: TRBV5-6; DNA: TGTGCCAGCAGTCCGACAGCCTGGAACACTGAAGCTTTCTTT; CDR3: CASSPTAWNTEAFF
size: few; D: TRBD2; J: TRBJ2-1; V: TRBV24-1; DNA: TGTGCCACCAGTGATATCCCGACTAGCGGGAGTGGGTACAATGAGCAGTTCTTC; CDR3: CATSDIPTSGSGYNEQFF
size: .; D: .; J: TRBJ1-2; V: TRBV5-1; DNA: TGCGCCAGCAGCTTGGGGCAGGTGGAGGGCGGCTACACCTTC; CDR3: CASSLGQVEGGYTF
size: few; D: TRBD2; J: TRBJ2-2; V: TRBV12-3/TRBV12-4; DNA: TGTGCCAGCAGTTTATGGGAGGGAAACACCGGGGAGCTGTTTTTT; CDR3: CASSLWEGNTGELFF
size: few; D: TRBD1; J: TRBJ1-5; V: TRBV6-5; DNA: TGTGCCAGCAGCCAGGGGGATAGCAATCAGCCCCAGCATTTT; CDR3: CASSQGDSNQPQHF
size: few; D: .; J: TRBJ2-7; V: TRBV5-1; DNA: TGCGCCAGCGCCCTTACCGCGACAGGTGCCTCCTACGAGCAGTACTTC; CDR3: CASALTATGASYEQYF
size: .; D: .; J: TRBJ1-5; V: TRBV6-6; DNA: TGTGCCAGCAGTTACTCGGCAGGCTACAATCAGCCCCAGCATTTT; CDR3: CASSYSAGYNQPQHF
size: .; D: .; J: TRBJ2-3; V: TRBV6-6; DNA: TGTGCCAGCAGTTACTCCGGGGCCCTAACAGATACGCAGTATTTT; CDR3: CASSYSGALTDTQYF
size: .; D: TRBD1; J: TRBJ2-3; V: TRBV6-5; DNA: TGTGCCAGCAGTTCGGGGACAGGCTACACAGATACGCAGTATTTT; CDR3: CASSSGTGYTDTQYF
size: .; D: .; J: TRBJ2-5; V: TRBV12-3/TRBV12-4; DNA: TGTGCCAGCAGTCCCCGCCCGGAAACCCAGTACTTC; CDR3: CASSPRPETQYF
size: few; D: .; J: TRBJ2-1; V: TRBV7-3; DNA: TGTGCCAGCAGCCCTTCGGGCCAGAGTGGTAATGAGCAGTTCTTC; CDR3: CASSPSGQSGNEQFF
size: .; D: TRBD1; J: TRBJ1-5; V: TRBV9; DNA: TGTGCCAGCAGCCAACAGGGGGCTGATCAGCCCCAGCATTTT; CDR3: CASSQQGADQPQHF
size: .; D: .; J: TRBJ1-2; V: TRBV18; DNA: TGTGCCAGCTCACCACCGGCCTCGGACACCAAGAACACCTTC; CDR3: CASSPPASDTKNTF